This TCR beta chain was recorded in a study of blood T cell repertoires in COVID-19. About the study: Donors in the United States, Italy and Spain gave samples during acute or convalescent COVID-19. PBMCs, B-cell-depleted T cells, or T cells were the source of the cDNA or gDNA that made up the material.

TCRdb's table, derived via immunoSEQ multiplex PCR, lists solely in-frame clones and lacks some. The sample shows 170,000 or so clones, around nine tenths of them seen only once. The CDR3 covers 12 residues. Germline V gene lookup returns CDR1 LNHDA and CDR2 SQIVND (reference sequence). The V end was cut by 4 bases, the J end by 4 bases, with 7 bases between. A Seattle source enrolled patients during active infection and followed them longitudinally. The chain couples TRBV19 to TRBJ1-2; D uncertain. This clonotype originated in a man in his fifties or sixties with COVID-19, enrolled during active disease. Material: peripheral blood. This CDR3 is CASSTGTYGYTF. Written as DNA, the CDR3 is TGTGCCAGTAGTACAGGTACCTATGGCTACACCTTC.